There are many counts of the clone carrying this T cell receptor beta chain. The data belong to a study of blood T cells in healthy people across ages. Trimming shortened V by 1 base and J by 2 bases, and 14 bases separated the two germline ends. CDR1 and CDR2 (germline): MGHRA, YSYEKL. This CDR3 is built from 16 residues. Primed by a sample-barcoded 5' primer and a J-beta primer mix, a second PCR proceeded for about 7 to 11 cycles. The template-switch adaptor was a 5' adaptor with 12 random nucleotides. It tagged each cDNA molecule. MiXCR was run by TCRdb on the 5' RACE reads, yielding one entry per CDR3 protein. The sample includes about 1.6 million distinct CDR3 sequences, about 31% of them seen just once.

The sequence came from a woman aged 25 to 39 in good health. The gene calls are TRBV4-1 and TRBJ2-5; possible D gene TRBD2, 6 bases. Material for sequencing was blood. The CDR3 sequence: CASSQAFGGAQETQYF. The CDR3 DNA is TGCGCCAGCAGCCAAGCGTTTGGCGGGGCACAAGAGACCCAGTACTTC.